This T cell receptor beta chain was recorded in a study of sequential checkpoint blockade in melanoma. On the study more broadly: Patients were randomized 1:1 to nivolumab-then-ipilimumab or ipilimumab-then-nivolumab first-line.

The treatment denotes: randomized to nivolumab then ipilimumab (arm A) or the reverse (arm B). V trimming: 0 bases; J trimming: 0 bases; junction bases outside the gene matches: 7. This CDR3 region has 18 residues. Germline CDR1 and CDR2: SGHRS and YFSETQ. Clones were read by immunoSEQ multiplex PCR, and TCRdb kept only the in-frame ones, dropping some. The table records 13,000 or so clones, approximately 48% of them present only once. Sequenced here: CD8+ T cells sorted from blood (inferred from file names), sampled from a patient given nivolumab and ipilimumab in sequence. The chain is built from TRBV5-1 and TRBJ2-1; 9 bases line up with TRBD2. This receptor was identified in a human donor with melanoma. CDR3 nucleotide sequence: TGCGCCAGCAGCTTGGACCCTAGCGGGACCTACTCCTACAATGAGCAGTTCTTC. Its protein product is CASSLDPSGTYSYNEQFF.